This T cell receptor (beta chain) is from a study of blood T cell repertoires in COVID-19. Study at large: The cDNA or gDNA used as material had been derived from T cells, B-cell-depleted T cells, or PBMCs.

V dropped 6 bases and J dropped 1 base, with 9 bases sitting between them. The CDR3 totals 13 residues. Germline lookup yields CDR1 MNHEY and CDR2 SVGAGI. Original handling: Reference gene primers were amplified, and this amplification served to estimate nucleated cell counts. Sequenced by immunoSEQ multiplex PCR; TCRdb stores in-frame clones only, minus some. The V and J calls and clone size were taken over from that table, and D and trimming were inferred from the DNA. The profile shows approximately 220,000 clones, approximately 84% of them singletons. The clonotype originates from a man in his fifties who had recovered from COVID-19. This chain uses TRBV6-5 with TRBJ1-1, with D possibly matching TRBD1 (5 bases). Sequences were obtained from peripheral blood. The chain's CDR3 is CASRTAENTEAFF. CDR3 bases: TGTGCCAGCAGGACAGCAGAGAACACTGAAGCTTTCTTT.